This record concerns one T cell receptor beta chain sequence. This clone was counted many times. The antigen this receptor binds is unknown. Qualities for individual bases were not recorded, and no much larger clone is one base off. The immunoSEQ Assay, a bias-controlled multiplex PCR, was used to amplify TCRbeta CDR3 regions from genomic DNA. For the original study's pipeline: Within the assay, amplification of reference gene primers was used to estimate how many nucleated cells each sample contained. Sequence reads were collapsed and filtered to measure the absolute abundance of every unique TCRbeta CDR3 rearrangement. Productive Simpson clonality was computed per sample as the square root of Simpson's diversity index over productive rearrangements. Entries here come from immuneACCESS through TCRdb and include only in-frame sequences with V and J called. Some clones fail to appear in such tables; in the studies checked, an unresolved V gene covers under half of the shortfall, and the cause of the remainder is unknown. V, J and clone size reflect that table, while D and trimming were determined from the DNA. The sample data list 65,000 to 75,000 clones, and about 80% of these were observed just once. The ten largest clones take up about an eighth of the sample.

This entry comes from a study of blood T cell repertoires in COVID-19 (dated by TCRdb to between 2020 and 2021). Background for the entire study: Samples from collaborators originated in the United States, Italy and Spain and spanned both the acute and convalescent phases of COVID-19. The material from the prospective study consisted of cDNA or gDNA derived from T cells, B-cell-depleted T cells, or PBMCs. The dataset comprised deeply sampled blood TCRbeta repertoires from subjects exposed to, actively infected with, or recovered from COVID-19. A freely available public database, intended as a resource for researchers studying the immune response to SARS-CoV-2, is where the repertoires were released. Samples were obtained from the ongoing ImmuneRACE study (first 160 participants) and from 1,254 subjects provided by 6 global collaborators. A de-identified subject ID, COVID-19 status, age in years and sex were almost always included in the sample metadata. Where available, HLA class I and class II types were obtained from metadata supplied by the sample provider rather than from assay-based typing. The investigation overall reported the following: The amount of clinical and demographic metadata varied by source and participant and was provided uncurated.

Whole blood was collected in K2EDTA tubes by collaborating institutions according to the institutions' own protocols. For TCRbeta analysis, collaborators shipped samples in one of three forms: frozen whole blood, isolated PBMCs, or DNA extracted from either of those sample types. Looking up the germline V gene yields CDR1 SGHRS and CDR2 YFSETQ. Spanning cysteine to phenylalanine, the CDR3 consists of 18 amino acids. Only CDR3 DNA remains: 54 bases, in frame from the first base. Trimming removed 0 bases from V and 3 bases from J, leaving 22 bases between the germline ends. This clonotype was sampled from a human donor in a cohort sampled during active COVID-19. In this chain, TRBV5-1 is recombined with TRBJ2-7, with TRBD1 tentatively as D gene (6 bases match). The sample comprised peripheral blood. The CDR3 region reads CASSLGPLQGPTIYEQYF. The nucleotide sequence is TGCGCCAGCAGCTTGGGGCCTTTACAGGGACCCACCATCTACGAGCAGTACTTC. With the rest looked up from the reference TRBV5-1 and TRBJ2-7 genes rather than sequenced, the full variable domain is KAGVTQTPRYLIKTRGQQVTLSCSPISGHRSVSWYQQTPGQGLQFLFEYFSETQRNKGNFPGRFSGRQFSNSRSEMNVSTLELGDSALYLCASSLGPLQGPTIYEQYFGPGTRLTVT.